These 30 T cell receptor beta chains originate from one sample sequenced in a study of blood T cells in healthy people across ages. Combining a sample-barcoded 5' primer with a J-beta primer mix, a second PCR ran for roughly 7 to 12 cycles. MiXCR, run by TCRdb on the 5' RACE reads, gives a single entry per CDR3 protein. The table lists approximately 790,000 distinct CDR3 sequences, 60% to 80% of them singletons. What was sequenced was blood. These receptors all stem from a man aged 30-40 years in good health.

This sequence joins TRBV4-3 and TRBJ1-6; tentatively, D is TRBD1 (5 bases). The germline V and J ends were trimmed by 2 bases and 7 bases, with 6 bases remaining between them. The CDR3 contains 13 residues. The germline CDR1 and CDR2 sequences are LGHNA and YSLEER. For the CDR3, the DNA is TGCGCCAGCAGCCAACAGGGCAATTCACCCCTCCACTTT. This encodes CASSQQGNSPLHF.

At least ten counts were recorded for this clonotype. The chain links TRBV9 to TRBJ2-7; TRBD2 is a possible D gene (7 bases). The germline V and J ends were trimmed by 0 bases and 7 bases, with 14 bases remaining between them. Germline values: CDR1 SGDLS, CDR2 YYNGEE. CDR3 length: 14 residues. The CDR3 sequence is CASSVAGGAREQYF. In DNA form, the CDR3 reads TGTGCCAGCAGCGTAGCGGGGGGCGCCAGGGAGCAGTACTTC.

The V and J genes are TRBV29-1 and TRBJ2-5, with D possibly matching TRBD1 (5 bases). The better agreement between TRBJ2-7 and the DNA end casts doubt on the J call. CDR3 size: 16 residues. Germline-derived CDR1 and CDR2 are SQVTM and ANQGSEA. The CDR3 region is CSVEGLAGSNSYEQYF. CDR3 in DNA: TGCAGCGTTGAAGGTTTGGCAGGGTCGAACTCCTACGAGCAGTACTTC.

The chain couples TRBV7-3 to TRBJ2-3, with TRBD2 matching 9 bases. V shed 1 base and J 3 bases; nucleotides not matched to a gene: 11. This CDR3 has 18 residues. Germline CDR1 and CDR2: SGHTA and FQGTGA. CDR3 loop: CASSLSWGRGGETDTQYF. In DNA, the CDR3 is TGTGCCAGCAGCTTAAGCTGGGGGCGGGGGGGCGAAACAGATACGCAGTATTTT.

The V call is TRBV27, the J call TRBJ2-7; 9 bases fit TRBD1. J gave up 3 bases and V 8 bases, and 5 bases lay outside the gene matches. Germline V gives CDR1 MNHEY, CDR2 SMNVEV (reference sequence). The CDR3 is 13 amino acids. The chain's CDR3 is CASGTGNLYEQYF. The CDR3 DNA follows: TGTGCCAGCGGGACAGGGAACCTCTACGAGCAGTACTTC.

This clonotype was detected only a few times. The genes are TRBV30 and TRBJ1-1; no clear D. Trimming pared 4 bases from V and 0 bases from J, leaving 0 bases between. The V gene's germline CDR1 is GTSNPN and CDR2 SVGIG (reference sequence). There are 10 residues in the CDR3. CDR3 sequence reads: CAWMNTEAFF. CDR3 bases: TGTGCCTGGATGAACACTGAAGCTTTCTTT.

V usage is TRBV10-3 and J usage is TRBJ1-6, with TRBD1 matching over 7 bases. The V segment lost 4 bases and the J segment 8 bases; nucleotides outside the gene matches: 5. The CDR3 length is 14 residues. Looked up from germline, CDR1 is ENHRY and CDR2 is SYGVKD. DNA for the CDR3: TGTGCCATCAGTGCTGGGACAGACTATTCACCCCTCCACTTT. This encodes CAISAGTDYSPLHF.

The genes are TRBV12-3 or TRBV12-4 and TRBJ2-1; possibly TRBD1 for D (6 bases). Trimming shortened V by 1 base and J by 4 bases, and 11 bases separated the two germline ends. The CDR3 has 15 residues. The CDR3 DNA reads as TGTGCCAGCAGTTTAGGACAGGAAAAATACAATGAGCAGTTCTTC. Protein sequence: CASSLGQEKYNEQFF.

The chain recombines TRBV29-1 with TRBJ1-2; D remains ambiguous. CDR1 is SQVTM and CDR2 is ANQGSEA in the germline V gene. V was cut by 2 bases and J by 1 base, with 11 bases left in between. This CDR3 is built from 14 residues. This CDR3 is CSVEPQLFNYGYTF. The CDR3 DNA reads as TGCAGCGTTGAACCACAGTTGTTTAACTATGGCTACACCTTC.

This clonotype was seen more than once but under ten times. This chain links TRBV25-1 with TRBJ2-7, with D unclear. The CDR3 consists of 12 residues. Germline V gene sequence: CDR1 MGHDK, CDR2 SYGVNS. V was shortened by 3 bases and J by 2 bases, with 5 bases between the two germline ends. CDR3 sequence: CASSEGPYEQYF. Written as DNA, the CDR3 is TGTGCCAGCAGTGAGGGTCCCTACGAGCAGTACTTC.

The gene calls are TRBV6-5 and TRBJ1-2; D gene ambiguous. V was pared by 5 bases and J by 0 bases, with 13 bases between. Germline V gene data show CDR1 as MNHEY and CDR2 as SVGAGI. CDR3 length equals 15 residues. CDR3 protein: CASSLPAGANYGYTF. The CDR3 nucleotides read TGTGCCAGCAGTCTTCCCGCCGGAGCTAACTATGGCTACACCTTC.

J is TRBJ2-7 and V is TRBV6-1; a possible D gene is TRBD1 (6 bases). Trimming removed 1 base from V and 4 bases from J, with 14 bases in between. Per germline, CDR1 MNHNS and CDR2 SASEGT. This CDR3 is built from 15 residues. CDR3 protein: CASSEDVRTEYEQYF. The DNA of the CDR3 is TGTGCCAGCAGTGAAGATGTCCGGACAGAGTACGAGCAGTACTTC.

The chain carries TRBV7-2 and TRBJ2-5; TRBD2 might be the D (5 bases). This CDR3 contains 17 residues. CDR1 and CDR2 from the germline V gene are SGHTA and FQGNSA. Trimming took 2 bases from V and 1 from J, leaving 17 bases between them. CDR3 residues: CASSLNPSWGVQETQYF. The DNA of the CDR3 is TGTGCCAGCAGCTTAAACCCTAGCTGGGGTGTCCAAGAGACCCAGTACTTC.

V is TRBV10-3 and J is TRBJ2-7; D possibly corresponds to TRBD1 (6 bases). Germline assignment: CDR1 ENHRY and CDR2 SYGVKD. Trimming pared 2 bases from V and 6 bases from J, leaving 14 bases between. The CDR3 runs 14 residues. The chain's CDR3 is CAISEPDTGREQYF. The CDR3 nucleotides read TGTGCCATCAGTGAGCCGGACACAGGGCGCGAGCAGTACTTC.

V gene TRBV3-1 combines with J gene TRBJ1-2, with 9 bases lining up with TRBD1. The CDR3 contains 14 residues. Germline CDR1 reads LGHDT; CDR2 reads YNNKEL (reference sequence). Trimming removed 3 bases from V and 6 bases from J; junction bases left unmatched: 5. Here the CDR3 reads CASSQWTGDNGYTF. Written as DNA, the CDR3 is TGTGCCAGCAGCCAGTGGACAGGGGATAATGGCTACACCTTC.

The chain carries TRBV29-1 and TRBJ2-7; 8 bases fit TRBD1. Germline values: CDR1 SQVTM, CDR2 ANQGSEA. The CDR3 runs 13 residues. V shed 4 bases and J 2 bases; nucleotides not matched to a gene: 4. DNA of the CDR3: TGCAGCGTTGTCGTGACAGGGGCCTACGAGCAGTACTTC. Encoded protein: CSVVVTGAYEQYF.

This clonotype has more than one count but fewer than ten. The gene calls are TRBV3-1 and TRBJ2-3; TRBD1 agrees at 9 bases. CDR1 and CDR2 (germline): LGHDT, YNNKEL (reference sequence). The CDR3 has 16 residues. After removal of 5 bases from V and 5 bases from J, the junction contained 11 bases not matched to a gene. DNA for the CDR3: TGTGCCAGCAGCTCGGGCTCCGGGACAGGGAAAGATACGCAGTATTTT. It specifies CASSSGSGTGKDTQYF.

This clonotype was observed a few times. The V and J genes are TRBV3-1 and TRBJ2-6; perhaps TRBD1 as D (6 bases). The CDR3 contains 16 residues. Germline values: CDR1 LGHDT, CDR2 YNNKEL (reference sequence). V was pared by 5 bases and J by 2 bases, with 13 bases between. CDR3 region: CASSTTGYAGANVLTF. CDR3 DNA sequence: TGTGCCAGCAGCACAACAGGGTATGCTGGGGCCAACGTCCTGACTTTC.

This chain joins TRBV7-3 and TRBJ1-1, with D possibly being TRBD1 (6 bases). V lost 5 bases, J lost 4 bases, and 17 bases lay in between. The CDR3 consists of 15 residues. From germline, CDR1 is SGHTA and CDR2 FQGTGA. This CDR3 reads CASSSHVGAGTEAFF. Here the CDR3 DNA reads TGTGCCAGCAGCAGCCACGTGGGGGCTGGCACTGAAGCTTTCTTT. The variable domain in full, completed from reference TRBV7-3 and TRBJ1-1, reads GAGVSQTPSNKVTEKGKYVELRCDPISGHTALYWYRQSLGQGPEFLIYFQGTGAADDSGLPNDRFFAVRPEGSVSTLKIQRTERGDSAVYLCASSSHVGAGTEAFFGQGTRLTVV.

Worth noting for this clonotype: Germline and junction disagree at one end, which may indicate a read error. This chain uses TRBV27 with TRBJ2-3; D is ambiguous. The CDR3 has 13 residues. The germline gives CDR1 MNHEY, CDR2 SMNVEV (reference sequence). The CDR3 DNA follows: TGTGCCAGCAGTTGGGCACACACAGATGCGCAGTATTTT. This gives the protein CASSWAHTDAQYF.

The CDR3 region has the DNA TGTGCCAGCTCCCGTGGATCGGGCAAAAACATTCAGTACTTC. Amino acids: CASSRGSGKNIQYF. The chain recombines TRBV6-6 with TRBJ2-4; D uncertain. The V end was cut by 8 bases, the J end by 3 bases, with 14 bases between. Germline CDR1 and CDR2: MNHNY and SVGAGI (reference sequence). The CDR3 covers 14 residues.

CDR3 residues: CSAGPRSYNQPQHF. The CDR3, as DNA: TGCAGTGCTGGCCCCCGGAGCTACAATCAGCCCCAGCATTTT. This chain joins TRBV20-1 and TRBJ1-5; D unresolved. There are 14 residues in the CDR3. The V end was cut by 5 bases, the J end by 3 bases, with 14 bases between. Germline V gives CDR1 DFQATT, CDR2 SNEGSKA (reference sequence).

The chain combines TRBV11-2 with TRBJ2-1; no clear D gene. Trimming removed 2 bases from V and 8 bases from J, with 7 bases in between. CDR3 size: 12 residues. CDR1 and CDR2 from the germline V gene are SGHAT and FQNNGV. The CDR3 region has the DNA TGTGCCAGCAGCTTATTACGGCATGAGCAGTTCTTC. This gives the protein CASSLLRHEQFF.

The rearrangement joins TRBV28 to TRBJ2-4; tentatively, D is TRBD2 (5 bases). CDR1 and CDR2 (germline): MDHEN, SYDVKM. There are 11 residues in the CDR3. V shed 3 bases and J shed 15 bases, with 12 bases lying between them. The DNA for the CDR3 is TGTGCCAGCAGTTTCAATGAGGGTGTGTACTTC. Its translation is CASSFNEGVYF.

V and J are TRBV9 and TRBJ1-1, with 8 nucleotides matching TRBD1. CDR3 length: 15 amino acids. Germline assignment: CDR1 SGDLS and CDR2 YYNGEE. The V segment lost 3 bases and the J segment 2 bases; nucleotides outside the gene matches: 6. The chain's CDR3 is CASSADRVYNTEAFF. The CDR3 DNA is TGTGCCAGCAGCGCGGACAGGGTTTACAACACTGAAGCTTTCTTT.

The chain carries TRBV6-2 or TRBV6-3 and TRBJ2-6; D is possibly TRBD2 (6 bases). Germline CDR1 is MNHEY and CDR2 is SVGEGT. The length of the CDR3 is 14 residues. Between the trimmed V and J ends, which lost 6 bases and 6 bases, there was a span of 12 bases. The CDR3 region is CASRTGGEANVLTF. CDR3 nucleotide sequence: TGTGCCAGCAGGACGGGCGGGGAGGCCAACGTCCTGACTTTC.

This chain joins TRBV4-3 and TRBJ2-1, with 10 positions matching TRBD1. The J segment lost 4 bases and the V segment lost 4 bases, leaving 4 bases of the junction unmatched. Germline CDR1 is LGHNA and CDR2 is YSLEER. The CDR3 spans 15 residues. The CDR3 region is CASSRGQGTYNEQFF. The CDR3 DNA is TGCGCCAGCAGCCGGGGACAGGGGACGTACAATGAGCAGTTCTTC.

This sequence joins TRBV24-1 and TRBJ2-1; possibly TRBD2 for D (6 bases). The J call may be wrong; the DNA end is better matched by TRBJ2-7. Germline CDR1 is KGHDR and CDR2 is SFDVKD. CDR3 size: 15 residues. CDR3 nucleotides: TGTGCCACCAGTGACCCGGGGGACTCCTACAATGAGCAGTACTTC. Its translation: CATSDPGDSYNEQYF.

J is TRBJ2-1 and V is TRBV6-1; 10 nucleotides match TRBD2. The junction had 4 bases not matched to a gene; V was cut back by 4 bases and J by 4 bases. Germline values: CDR1 MNHNS, CDR2 SASEGT. The length of the CDR3 is 15 residues. CDR3: CASSGLAGAYNEQFF. The CDR3 DNA reads as TGTGCCAGCAGTGGGCTAGCGGGGGCTTACAATGAGCAGTTCTTC.

This clonotype has just a few counts. The rearrangement uses TRBV6-5 and TRBJ2-7; the D gene is possibly TRBD1 (6 bases). This CDR3 region has 15 residues. V was clipped by 6 bases and J by 5 bases, with 20 bases between them. The germline CDR1 and CDR2 sequences are MNHEY and SVGAGI. The CDR3 spells CASSPWTEGFDEQYF. The DNA for the CDR3 is TGTGCCAGCAGCCCCTGGACAGAGGGCTTCGACGAGCAGTACTTC.